This passage covers 24 T cell receptor delta chains from one sample sequenced in a study of gamma-delta T cells after stem cell transplantation. TCRdb reprocessed the RT-PCR reads using CATT. The profile shows more than 3,500 delta-chain clones, about 15% of them singletons. The sequencing input was gamma-delta T cells. The receptors were gathered from a human donor. It is not recorded whose cells these are; they may come from a transplant donor.

The rearrangement links TRDV1 to TRDJ1; possibly TRDD2 or TRDD3 for D (8 bases each). Since TCRdb gives no J gene, matching the DNA to germline was used here to assign it. CDR3 size: 18 residues. Germline loops: CDR1 TSWWSYY, CDR2 QGS. With 4 bases removed from V and 2 bases from J, the gap between germline ends came to 23 bases. Written as DNA, the CDR3 is TGTGCTCTTGGGGCCTTCCTAAGGGGGATAGAAAGTACCGATAAACTCATCTTT. Translation: CALGAFLRGIESTDKLIF.

This chain uses TRDV1 with TRDJ1; 8 bases fit TRDD2. The V gene end was trimmed by 0 bases and the J gene end by 3 bases; junction bases not matched to a gene: 9. The CDR3 runs 17 residues. Per germline, CDR1 TSWWSYY and CDR2 QGS. In DNA, the CDR3 is TGTGCTCTTGGGGAACTGGGCTTCCTACGGGGGGCCGATAAACTCATCTTT. Translation gives CALGELGFLRGADKLIF.

This sequence joins TRDV1 and TRDJ1; 11 bases agree with TRDD3. The V and J ends lost 2 bases and 0 bases, in that order; junction bases with no gene match: 20. There are 22 residues in the CDR3. CDR1 is TSWWSYY and CDR2 is QGS in the germline V gene. CDR3 region: CALGESASRLWGIPDDTDKLIF. The CDR3 nucleotides read TGTGCTCTTGGGGAAAGCGCCTCCCGTCTCTGGGGGATACCTGACGACACCGATAAACTCATCTTT.

This clone has only a few counts. V usage is TRDV3 and J usage is TRDJ1; TRDD3 matches at 12 bases. This CDR3 has 16 amino acids. J lost 8 bases, V lost 4 bases, and 17 bases had no gene match. Per germline, CDR1 TVYSNPD and CDR2 GDNSRS (reference sequence). DNA for the CDR3: TGTGCCTACTTTCCTACACTGGGGGATACAGCCCCGAAACTCATCTTT. Protein: CAYFPTLGDTAPKLIF.

Notes on this clone: A single base separates this from a much larger clone, so it may be a read error. This chain joins TRDV3 and TRDJ2; no firm D call. This CDR3 spans 13 amino acids. Germline lookup yields CDR1 TVYSNPD and CDR2 GDNSRS (reference sequence). The V end lost 0 bases, the J end lost 6 bases, and 11 bases lay between the germline ends. The CDR3 DNA sequence: TGTGCCTTTAGAGGACGGAGGGCAGCACAACTCTTCTTT. Translating it yields CAFRGRRAAQLFF. Full variable domain (remainder filled in from reference TRDV3 and TRDJ2): CDKVTQSSPDQTVASGSEVVLLCTYDTVYSNPDLFWYRIRPDYSFQFVFYGDNSRSEGADFTQGRFSVKHILTQKAFHLVISPVRTEDSATYYCAFRGRRAAQLFFGKGTQLIVEP.

The genes are TRDV2 and TRDJ3; perhaps D is TRDD2 or TRDD3 (5 bases each). The CDR3 consists of 19 residues. Trimming left V 0 bases short and J 0 bases short, with 14 bases between. Germline-derived CDR1 and CDR2 are GEAIGNYY and EKD. The CDR3 coding sequence is TGTGCCTGTGACACCATATGGGATTCCTCCTCCTGGGACACCCGACAGATGTTTTTC. Protein: CACDTIWDSSSWDTRQMFF.

In its sample, this clone is medium-sized. The chain is built from TRAV29/DV5 and TRDJ1, with 10 nucleotides matching TRDD3. Germline CDR1 reads NSMFDY; CDR2 reads ISSIKDK. This CDR3 comprises 21 residues. The ends lost 1 base at V and 0 bases at J; junction bases unmatched: 21. The CDR3 DNA follows: TGTGCAGCAAGCCAGGTCTCTTTCCTACCCTTACTGGGGGATTACACCGATAAACTCATCTTT. Its translation is CAASQVSFLPLLGDYTDKLIF.

V and J are TRDV3 and TRDJ1; D ambiguous. Here the J gene was assigned by germline matching of the DNA, as TCRdb has none. V shed 4 bases and J shed 9 bases, with 30 bases lying between them. CDR1 is TVYSNPD and CDR2 is GDNSRS in the germline V gene (reference sequence). The CDR3 contains 16 residues. The CDR3 is CASTGTTTAGGNELIF. The CDR3 DNA reads as TGTGCCTCCACAGGCACTACGACGGCTGGCGGGAATGAACTCATCTTT.

By its share, this clone is medium-sized. The V call is TRDV1, the J call TRDJ1; D remains ambiguous. V lost 2 bases and J 0 bases, leaving 19 bases between the germline ends. The germline CDR1 and CDR2 sequences are TSWWSYY and QGS. The CDR3 contains 18 residues. DNA of the CDR3: TGTGCTCTTGGGGAAGGCCTTACCCGTCCCCTGTACACCGATAAACTCATCTTT. This sequence encodes CALGEGLTRPLYTDKLIF.

This chain connects TRDV2 to TRDJ2; 10 bases are a match to TRDD3. This CDR3 region has 16 residues. With 3 bases clipped from V and 0 bases from J, the junction kept 3 bases outside the gene matches. Germline lookup yields CDR1 GEAIGNYY and CDR2 EKD. CDR3 in DNA: TGTGCCTGTGACTTACTGGGGGATTCTTTGACAGCACAACTCTTCTTT. It specifies CACDLLGDSLTAQLFF.

The chain combines TRDV1 with TRDJ1; TRDD2 is a possible D gene (6 bases). Germline assignment: CDR1 TSWWSYY and CDR2 QGS. The CDR3 length is 21 residues. V was trimmed by 3 bases and J by 0 bases, leaving 29 bases between them. CDR3 loop: CALGEFYLPLSWEQYTDKLIF. DNA for the CDR3: TGTGCTCTTGGGGAGTTCTACCTTCCCCTCTCCTGGGAGCAGTACACCGATAAACTCATCTTT.

This clone was found a few times. J is TRDJ1 and V is TRDV1; 10 bases map to TRDD3. Germline loops: CDR1 TSWWSYY, CDR2 QGS. V lost 4 bases, J lost 6 bases, and 29 bases stayed unmatched. The CDR3 is 22 residues long. The CDR3 DNA follows: TGTGCTCTTGGGGTTCCTTCCTGCTTAATACTGGGGGATCCAGGGGTTGCCAATAAACTCATCTTT. This encodes CALGVPSCLILGDPGVANKLIF.

As for this clone: TCRdb lists a protein that is different at residue 13 from the translated DNA; the protein given here uses the DNA translation. The chain employs TRAV29/DV5 and TRDJ2; TRDD2 aligns across 9 bases. The CDR3 has 17 amino acids. J lost 10 bases, V lost 0 bases, and 16 bases had no gene match. CDR1 is NSMFDY, CDR2 ISSIKDK, per germline. In DNA, the CDR3 is TGTGCAGCAAGCGGCCTTCCTACTGGGGATAGAGCAGTACAACTCTTCTTT. Amino acid sequence: CAASGLPTGDRAVQLFF.

The V gene is TRDV1, the J gene TRDJ1; 9 bases are shared with TRDD2. Germline V gene sequence: CDR1 TSWWSYY, CDR2 QGS. CDR3 size: 21 residues. Unmatched junction bases numbered 26, after V lost 5 bases and J lost 4 bases. CDR3 sequence reads: CALGIRPSYVLGAGGSDKLIF. CDR3 DNA sequence: TGTGCTCTTGGGATCAGGCCTTCCTACGTACTGGGAGCCGGGGGAAGCGATAAACTCATCTTT.

In this sample, this clone turned up a few times. This rearrangement joins TRDV2 to TRDJ1; possible D gene TRDD3, 6 bases. No J gene was available from TCRdb, and it was assigned here by a germline match of the DNA. V was cut by 5 bases and J by 7 bases, with 16 bases left in between. CDR1 is GEAIGNYY and CDR2 is EKD in the germline V gene. CDR3 length: 13 residues. CDR3: CACGDSGETKLIF. CDR3 DNA sequence: TGTGCCTGTGGGGACTCGGGGGAGACTAAACTCATCTTT.

The V call is TRDV1, the J call TRDJ3; D gene ambiguous. The CDR3 totals 26 residues. The germline V gene has CDR1 TSWWSYY and CDR2 QGS. Trimming took off 2 bases at V and 1 base at J, with 36 bases between the two ends. CDR3 region: CALGEDPLPLKDYALGRSWDTRQMFF. The CDR3 DNA is TGTGCTCTTGGGGAAGATCCCCTGCCCTTGAAGGACTACGCATTGGGAAGATCCTGGGACACCCGACAGATGTTTTTC.

In its sample, this clone is medium-sized (0.01 to 0.1%). The chain has TRDV1 and TRDJ1, with D possibly matching TRDD3 (7 bases). The CDR3 spans 20 residues. Germline lookup yields CDR1 TSWWSYY and CDR2 QGS. Trimming stripped 1 base from V and 0 bases from J, with 24 bases between. CDR3 sequence reads: CALGEPRSYLLGTYTDKLIF. DNA for the CDR3: TGTGCTCTTGGGGAACCCCGTTCCTATCTACTGGGGACGTACACCGATAAACTCATCTTT.

The CDR3 DNA is TGTGCTCTTGGGGATCCGTGCAGACTCCGCGGGGGGTTGAATACCGATAAACTCATCTTT. Translated, it gives CALGDPCRLRGGLNTDKLIF. The chain couples TRDV1 to TRDJ1; maybe TRDD3 (5 bases). The J gene comes from matching the DNA to germline here; TCRdb lacks it. V lost 3 bases and J 2 bases, leaving 28 bases between the germline ends. CDR3 length equals 20 residues. Germline CDR1 and CDR2: TSWWSYY and QGS.

The V call is TRDV1, the J call TRDJ1; either TRDD2 or TRDD3 may supply D (6 bases each). Trimming removed 4 bases at V and 0 bases at J, with 27 bases between. There are 20 residues in the CDR3. Germline V gene sequence: CDR1 TSWWSYY, CDR2 QGS. The CDR3 nucleotides read TGTGCTCTTGGGGGTGCCTTCCACCATGCCTGGGGAGTCGACACCGATAAACTCATCTTT. This codes for CALGGAFHHAWGVDTDKLIF.

This clone turned up a few times. CDR3 in DNA: TGTGCTCTTGGGGAAAAGTCCCCTATCCATTCACTGGGGGATACCTTCCACACCGATAAACTCATCTTT. Encoded protein: CALGEKSPIHSLGDTFHTDKLIF. This rearrangement joins TRDV1 to TRDJ1; 12 bases align to TRDD3. Per the germline V gene, CDR1 is TSWWSYY and CDR2 is QGS. The V segment lost 2 bases and the J segment 0 bases; nucleotides outside the gene matches: 22. The length of the CDR3 is 23 residues.

This chain connects TRDV1 to TRDJ1, with 12 nucleotides matching TRDD3. The CDR3 loop spans 20 amino acids. Per germline, CDR1 TSWWSYY and CDR2 QGS. V lost 4 bases and J lost 1; bases outside the gene matches: 16. The chain's CDR3 is CALGVPTWGIRGFGTDKLIF. CDR3 bases: TGTGCTCTTGGGGTGCCCACCTGGGGGATACGTGGGTTTGGCACCGATAAACTCATCTTT.

The chain employs TRDV1 and TRDJ1; 7 bases align to TRDD3. Matching the DNA to germline supplied the J gene, which TCRdb does not give. Germline V CDR1 and CDR2: TSWWSYY, QGS. The CDR3 runs to 16 residues. Germline trimming cut 11 bases from V and 0 bases from J; bases unmatched to any gene: 15. CDR3 bases: TGTGCTAGTGGGGAGGTAGGGGGATCAAACACCGATAAACTCATCTTT. It specifies CASGEVGGSNTDKLIF.

This chain connects TRDV1 to TRDJ1; maybe TRDD3 (6 bases). The J gene, absent from TCRdb, was called here by matching the DNA to germline. V was pared by 2 bases and J by 0 bases, with 28 bases between. Germline V gene sequence: CDR1 TSWWSYY, CDR2 QGS. The CDR3 has 21 residues. The CDR3 is CALGEKLGGTPSILYTDKLIF. DNA for the CDR3: TGTGCTCTTGGGGAAAAACTAGGGGGGACACCTTCTATCCTATACACCGATAAACTCATCTTT.

In the case of this clone: This clone may be a read error of a much larger clone one base away. The CDR3 region is CALGELPPAFPPRGGTDKLIF. As DNA, the CDR3 is TGTGCTCTTGGGGAACTCCCTCCGGCCTTCCCCCCTAGGGGGGGCACCGATAAACTCATCTTT. This sequence joins TRDV1 and TRDJ1, with a weak D call TRDD2 (6 bases). The J gene, missing from TCRdb, was assigned here through DNA to germline matching. V lost 0 bases and J lost 1, with 27 bases in between. Germline loops: CDR1 TSWWSYY, CDR2 QGS. The CDR3 has 21 residues.